This TCR beta chain was identified in a study of patients and donors after allogeneic stem cell transplantation. A few counts support this clonotype. From the RT-PCR reads, TCRdb called clonotypes with MiXCR, one entry per CDR3 protein. This table has 400,000 to 500,000 distinct CDR3 sequences, 15% to 20% appearing once. Germline CDR1 is GTSNPN and CDR2 is SVGIG (reference sequence). V was shortened by 2 bases and J by 3 bases, with 10 bases between the two germline ends. The CDR3 runs 13 residues. J is TRBJ1-1 and V is TRBV30; the D is unclear. Sequenced material: blood, either unsorted or a sorted T cell fraction (not recorded which). This TCR derives from a human donor who was either an allogeneic HSCT recipient or a stem cell or donor lymphocyte infusion donor (not recorded which). It is not recorded whose cells these are; they may come from a transplant donor. CDR3 in DNA: TGTGCCTGGAGTCCCCGGGGTGACACTGAAGCTTTCTTT. Its protein is CAWSPRGDTEAFF. The full variable domain, completed using reference TRBV30 and TRBJ1-1, is SQTIHQWPATLVQPVGSPLSLECTVEGTSNPNLYWYRQAAGRGLQLLFYSVGIGQISSEVPQNLSASRPQDRQFILSSKKLLLSDSGFYLCAWSPRGDTEAFFGQGTRLTVV.